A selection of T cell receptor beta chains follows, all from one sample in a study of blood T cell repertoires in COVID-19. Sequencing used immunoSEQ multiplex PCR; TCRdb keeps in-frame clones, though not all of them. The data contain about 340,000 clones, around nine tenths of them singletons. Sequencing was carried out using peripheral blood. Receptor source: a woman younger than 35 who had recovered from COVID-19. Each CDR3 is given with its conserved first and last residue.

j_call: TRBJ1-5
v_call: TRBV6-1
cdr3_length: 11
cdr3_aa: CASSELQPQHF

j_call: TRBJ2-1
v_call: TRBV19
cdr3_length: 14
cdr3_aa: CASSLDYAYNEQFF

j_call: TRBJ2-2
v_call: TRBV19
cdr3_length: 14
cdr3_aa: CATRASGATGELFF

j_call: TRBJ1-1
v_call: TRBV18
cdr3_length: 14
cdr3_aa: CASSLRDKNTEAFF

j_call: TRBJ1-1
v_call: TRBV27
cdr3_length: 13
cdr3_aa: CASAGTGKTEAFF

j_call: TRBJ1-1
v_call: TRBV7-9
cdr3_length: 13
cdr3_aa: CASSLGRNTEAFF

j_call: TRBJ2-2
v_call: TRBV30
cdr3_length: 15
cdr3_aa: CAWSGGLPSTGELFF

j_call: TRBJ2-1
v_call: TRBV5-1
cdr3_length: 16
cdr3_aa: CASSLGTSGLYNEQFF

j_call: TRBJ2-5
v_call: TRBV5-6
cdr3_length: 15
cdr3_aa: CASSSSPQEVVTQYF

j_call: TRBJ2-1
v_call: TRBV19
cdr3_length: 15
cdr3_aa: CASSLGQGGYNEQFF

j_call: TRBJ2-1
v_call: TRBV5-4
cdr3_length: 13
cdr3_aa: CASSLRGRGEQFF

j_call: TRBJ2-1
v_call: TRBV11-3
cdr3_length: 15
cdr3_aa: CASSLLAGGPREQFF

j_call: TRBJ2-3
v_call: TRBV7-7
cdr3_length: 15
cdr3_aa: CASSLVGGRTDTQYF

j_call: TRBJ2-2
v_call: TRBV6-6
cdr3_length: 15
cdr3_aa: CASRTGGFDTGELFF

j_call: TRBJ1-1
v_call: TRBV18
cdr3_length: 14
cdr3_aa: CASLFRGGDTEAFF

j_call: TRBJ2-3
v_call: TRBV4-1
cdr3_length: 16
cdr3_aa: CASSQGLQGAADTQYF

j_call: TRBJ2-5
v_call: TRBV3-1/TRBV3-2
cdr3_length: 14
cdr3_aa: CASSVSRGRETQYF

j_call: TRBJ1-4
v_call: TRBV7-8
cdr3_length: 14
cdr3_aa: CASSSQGWGEKLFF

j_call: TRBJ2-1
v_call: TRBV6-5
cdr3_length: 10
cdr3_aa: CATGTFEQFF

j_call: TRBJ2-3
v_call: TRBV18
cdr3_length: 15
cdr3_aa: CASSAHLAGADTQYF

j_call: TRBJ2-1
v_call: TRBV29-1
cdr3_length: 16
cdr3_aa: CSVGKVQGSSYNEQFF

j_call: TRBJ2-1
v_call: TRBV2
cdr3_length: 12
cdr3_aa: CASSKQGRGMIF

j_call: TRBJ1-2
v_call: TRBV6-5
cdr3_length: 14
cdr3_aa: CASSRREEDYGYTF

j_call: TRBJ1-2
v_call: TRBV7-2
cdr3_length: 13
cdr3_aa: CASSLEAGYGYTF

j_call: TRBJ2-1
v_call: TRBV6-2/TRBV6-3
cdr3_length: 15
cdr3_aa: CASSYGGSSYNEQFF

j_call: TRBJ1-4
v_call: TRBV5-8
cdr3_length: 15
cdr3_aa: CASSSGLTWWEKLFF

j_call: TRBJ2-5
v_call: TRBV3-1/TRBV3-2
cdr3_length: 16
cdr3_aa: CASKNQGASGKETQYF

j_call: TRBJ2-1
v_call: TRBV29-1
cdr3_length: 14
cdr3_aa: CSVEETGAYNEQFF

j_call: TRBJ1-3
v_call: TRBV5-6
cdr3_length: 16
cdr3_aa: CASSPPGQGSGNTIYF

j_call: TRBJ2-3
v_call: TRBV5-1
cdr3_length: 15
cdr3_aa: CASSRRRPSTDTQYF

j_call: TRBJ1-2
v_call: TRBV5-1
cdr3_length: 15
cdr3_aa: CASSLTQGETYGYTF

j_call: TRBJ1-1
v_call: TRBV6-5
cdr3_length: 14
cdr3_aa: CASTFSPRDTEAFF